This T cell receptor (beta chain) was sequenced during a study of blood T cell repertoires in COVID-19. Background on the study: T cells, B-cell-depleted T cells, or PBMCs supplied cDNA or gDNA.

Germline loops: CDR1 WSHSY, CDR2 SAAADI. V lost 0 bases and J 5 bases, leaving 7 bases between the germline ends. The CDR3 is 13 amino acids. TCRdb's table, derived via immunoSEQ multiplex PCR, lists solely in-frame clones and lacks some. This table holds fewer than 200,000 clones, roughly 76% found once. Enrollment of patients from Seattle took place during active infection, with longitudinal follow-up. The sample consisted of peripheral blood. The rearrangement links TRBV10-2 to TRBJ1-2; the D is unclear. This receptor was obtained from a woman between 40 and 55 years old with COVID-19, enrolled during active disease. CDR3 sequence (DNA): TGCGCCAGCAGTGAGTCCCTAGCATATGGCTACACCTTC. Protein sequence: CASSESLAYGYTF.